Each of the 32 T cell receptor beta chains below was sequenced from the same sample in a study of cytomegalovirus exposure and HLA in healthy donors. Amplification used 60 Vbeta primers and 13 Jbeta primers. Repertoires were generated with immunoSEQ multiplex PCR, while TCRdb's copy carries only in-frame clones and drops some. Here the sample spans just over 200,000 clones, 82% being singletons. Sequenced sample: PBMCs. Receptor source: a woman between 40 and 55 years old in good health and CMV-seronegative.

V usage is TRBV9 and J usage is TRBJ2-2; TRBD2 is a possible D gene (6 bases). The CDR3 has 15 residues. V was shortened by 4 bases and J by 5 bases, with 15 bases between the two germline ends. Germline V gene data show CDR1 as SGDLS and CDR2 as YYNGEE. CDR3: CASSLYGSGTGELFF. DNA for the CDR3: TGTGCCAGCAGCCTATACGGGAGTGGGACCGGGGAGCTGTTTTTT.

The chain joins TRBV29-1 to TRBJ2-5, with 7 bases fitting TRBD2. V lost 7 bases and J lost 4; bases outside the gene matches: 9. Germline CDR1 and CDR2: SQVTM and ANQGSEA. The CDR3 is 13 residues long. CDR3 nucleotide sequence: TGCAGCGGAGGGACTAACCGGGGAGAGACCCAGTACTTC. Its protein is CSGGTNRGETQYF.

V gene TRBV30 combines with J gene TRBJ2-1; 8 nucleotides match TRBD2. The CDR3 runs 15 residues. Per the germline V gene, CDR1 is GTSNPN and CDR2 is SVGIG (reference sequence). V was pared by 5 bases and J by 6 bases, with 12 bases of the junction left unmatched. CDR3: CAWAAGTSIGNEQFF. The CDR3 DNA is TGTGCCTGGGCCGCCGGGACTAGTATCGGCAATGAGCAGTTCTTC.

CDR3 nucleotide sequence: TGTGCCACCAGCAGTGCCGCTAGGAATCAGCCCCAGCATTTT. This sequence encodes CATSSAARNQPQHF. The chain is built from TRBV15 and TRBJ1-5; D not resolved. The CDR3 runs 14 residues. V lost 3 bases, J lost 4 bases, and 10 bases lay in between. The germline gives CDR1 LNHNV, CDR2 YYDKDF (reference sequence).

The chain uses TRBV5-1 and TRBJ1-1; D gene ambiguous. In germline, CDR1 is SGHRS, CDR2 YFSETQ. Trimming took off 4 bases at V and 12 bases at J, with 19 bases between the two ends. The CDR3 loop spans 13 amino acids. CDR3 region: CASSPLGEGRTFF. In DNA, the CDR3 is TGCGCCAGCAGCCCGCTTGGGGAGGGTAGAACTTTCTTT.

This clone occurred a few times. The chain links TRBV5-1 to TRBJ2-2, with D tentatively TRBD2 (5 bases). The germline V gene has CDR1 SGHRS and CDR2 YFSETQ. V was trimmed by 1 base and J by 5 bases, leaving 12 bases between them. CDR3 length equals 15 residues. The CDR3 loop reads CASSLIPTKTGELFF. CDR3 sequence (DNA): TGCGCCAGCAGCTTGATTCCGACTAAAACCGGGGAGCTGTTTTTT.

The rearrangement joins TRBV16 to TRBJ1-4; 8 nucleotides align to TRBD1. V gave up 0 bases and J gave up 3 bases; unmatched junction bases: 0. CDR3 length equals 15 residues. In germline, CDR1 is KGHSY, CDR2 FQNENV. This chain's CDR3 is CASSQSGQANEKLFF. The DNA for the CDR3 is TGTGCCAGCAGCCAATCGGGACAGGCTAATGAAAAACTGTTTTTT.

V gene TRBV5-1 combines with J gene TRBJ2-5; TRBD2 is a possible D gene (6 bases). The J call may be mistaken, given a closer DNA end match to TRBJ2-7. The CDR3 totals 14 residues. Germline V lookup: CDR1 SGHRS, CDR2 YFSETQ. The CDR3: CASSLEREDDEQYF. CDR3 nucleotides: TGCGCCAGCAGCTTGGAAAGGGAGGACGACGAGCAGTACTTC.

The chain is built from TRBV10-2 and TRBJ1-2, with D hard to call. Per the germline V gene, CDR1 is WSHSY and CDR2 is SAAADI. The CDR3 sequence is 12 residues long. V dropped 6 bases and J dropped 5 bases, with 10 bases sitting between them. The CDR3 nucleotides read TGCGCCAGCAGACCTCGGGAGTATGGCTACACCTTC. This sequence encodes CASRPREYGYTF.

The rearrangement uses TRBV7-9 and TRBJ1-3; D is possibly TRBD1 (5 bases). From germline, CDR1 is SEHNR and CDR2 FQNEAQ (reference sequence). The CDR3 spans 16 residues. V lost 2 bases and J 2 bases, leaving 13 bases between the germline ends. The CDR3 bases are TGTGCCAGCAGCTTATTTAGTGGGGCAGCTGGAAACACCATATATTTT. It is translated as CASSLFSGAAGNTIYF.

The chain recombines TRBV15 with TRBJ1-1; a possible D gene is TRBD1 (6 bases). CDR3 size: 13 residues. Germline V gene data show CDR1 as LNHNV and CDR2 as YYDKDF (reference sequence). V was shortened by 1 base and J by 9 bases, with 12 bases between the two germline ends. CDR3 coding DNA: TGTGCCACCAGCAGAGCCCGGCAGGGGAAAGCTTTCTTT. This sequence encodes CATSRARQGKAFF.

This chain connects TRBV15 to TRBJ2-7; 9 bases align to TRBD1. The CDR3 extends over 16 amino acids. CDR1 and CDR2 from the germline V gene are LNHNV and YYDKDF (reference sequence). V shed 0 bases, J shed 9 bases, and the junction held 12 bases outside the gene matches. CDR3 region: CATSRDMGQGWLVQYF. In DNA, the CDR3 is TGTGCCACCAGCAGAGATATGGGACAGGGCTGGTTAGTGCAGTACTTC.

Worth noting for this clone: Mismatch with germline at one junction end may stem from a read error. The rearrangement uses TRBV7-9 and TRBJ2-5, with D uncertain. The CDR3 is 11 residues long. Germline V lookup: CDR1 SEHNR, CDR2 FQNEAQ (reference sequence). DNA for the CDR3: TGTTCCAGCAGCTTCCCGGAGACCCAGTACTTC. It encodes CSSSFPETQYF.

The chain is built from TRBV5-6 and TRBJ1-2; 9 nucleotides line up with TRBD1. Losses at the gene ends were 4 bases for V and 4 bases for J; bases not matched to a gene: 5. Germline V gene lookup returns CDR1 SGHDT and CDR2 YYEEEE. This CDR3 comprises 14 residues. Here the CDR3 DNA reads TGTGCCAGCAGCGGACAGGGGATTGCCTATGGCTACACCTTC. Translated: CASSGQGIAYGYTF.

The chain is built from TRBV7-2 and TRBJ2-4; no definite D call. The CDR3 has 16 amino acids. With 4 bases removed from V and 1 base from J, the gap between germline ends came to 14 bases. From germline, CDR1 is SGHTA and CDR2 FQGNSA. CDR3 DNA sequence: TGTGCCAGCAGCTCTAGTACCCGGCGGGCCAAAAACATTCAGTACTTC. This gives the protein CASSSSTRRAKNIQYF.

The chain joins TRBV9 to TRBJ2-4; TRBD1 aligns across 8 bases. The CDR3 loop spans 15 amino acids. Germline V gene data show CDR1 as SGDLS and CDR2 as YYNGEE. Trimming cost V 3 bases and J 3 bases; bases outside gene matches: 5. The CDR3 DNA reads TGTGCCAGCAGCGGATTAGGGACAGGCAAAAACATTCAGTACTTC. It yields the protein CASSGLGTGKNIQYF.

The CDR3 spells CAISDRKNTEAFF. DNA for the CDR3: TGTGCCATCAGTGACAGGAAGAACACTGAAGCTTTCTTT. The chain joins TRBV10-3 to TRBJ1-1; D is unresolved. Trimming pared 3 bases from V and 1 base from J, leaving 6 bases between. The germline gives CDR1 ENHRY, CDR2 SYGVKD. This CDR3 has 13 residues.

CDR3 protein: CASRIQGAVGGEKLFF. For the CDR3, the DNA is TGCGCCAGCAGAATCCAGGGGGCAGTTGGCGGTGAAAAACTGTTTTTT. This sequence joins TRBV5-1 and TRBJ1-4; 8 positions agree with TRBD1. Germline CDR1 SGHRS, CDR2 YFSETQ. CDR3 length equals 16 residues. V was pared by 5 bases and J by 7 bases, with 13 bases of the junction left unmatched.

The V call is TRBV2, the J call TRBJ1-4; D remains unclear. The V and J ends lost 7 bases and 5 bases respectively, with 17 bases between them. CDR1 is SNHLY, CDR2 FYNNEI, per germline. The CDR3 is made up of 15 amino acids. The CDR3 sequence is CASIQGGGPNEKLFF. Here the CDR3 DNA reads TGTGCCAGCATACAAGGAGGAGGCCCCAATGAAAAACTGTTTTTT. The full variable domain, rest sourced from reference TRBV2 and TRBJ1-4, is EPEVTQTPSHQVTQMGQEVILRCVPISNHLYFYWYRQILGQKVEFLVSFYNNEISEKSEIFDDQFSVERPDGSNFTLKIRSTKLEDSAMYFCASIQGGGPNEKLFFGSGTQLSVL.

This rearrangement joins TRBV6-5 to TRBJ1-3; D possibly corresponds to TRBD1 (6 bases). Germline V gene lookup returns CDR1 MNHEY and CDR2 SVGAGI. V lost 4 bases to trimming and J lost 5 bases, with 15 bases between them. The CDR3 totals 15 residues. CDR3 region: CASSLTQGSRNTIYF. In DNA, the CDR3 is TGTGCCAGCAGTTTAACCCAGGGGAGCAGAAACACCATATATTTT.

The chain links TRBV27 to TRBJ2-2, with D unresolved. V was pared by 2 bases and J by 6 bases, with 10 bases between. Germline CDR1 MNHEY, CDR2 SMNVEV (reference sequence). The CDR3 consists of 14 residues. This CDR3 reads CASSLGVSAGELFF. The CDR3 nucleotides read TGTGCCAGCAGTTTAGGAGTCTCCGCCGGGGAGCTGTTTTTT.

CDR3 nucleotides: TGTGCCAGTAGTACGCTAGACAGAAAGATCACTGAAGCTTTCTTT. This translates into CASSTLDRKITEAFF. The chain uses TRBV19 and TRBJ1-1; maybe TRBD1 (5 bases). Trimming took 4 bases from V and 4 from J, leaving 16 bases between them. The CDR3 sequence is 15 residues long. The germline V gene has CDR1 LNHDA and CDR2 SQIVND (reference sequence).

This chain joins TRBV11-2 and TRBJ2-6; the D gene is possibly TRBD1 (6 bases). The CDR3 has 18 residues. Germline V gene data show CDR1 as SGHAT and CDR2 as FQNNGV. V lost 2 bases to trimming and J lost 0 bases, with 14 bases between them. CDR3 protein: CASSLPIGGASGANVLTF. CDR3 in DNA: TGTGCCAGCAGCTTACCAATAGGGGGAGCCTCTGGGGCCAACGTCCTGACTTTC. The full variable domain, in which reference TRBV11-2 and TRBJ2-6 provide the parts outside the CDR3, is EAGVAQSPRYKIIEKRQSVAFWCNPISGHATLYWYQQILGQGPKLLIQFQNNGVVDDSQLPKDRFSAERLKGVDSTLKIQPAKLEDSAVYLCASSLPIGGASGANVLTFGAGSRLTVL.

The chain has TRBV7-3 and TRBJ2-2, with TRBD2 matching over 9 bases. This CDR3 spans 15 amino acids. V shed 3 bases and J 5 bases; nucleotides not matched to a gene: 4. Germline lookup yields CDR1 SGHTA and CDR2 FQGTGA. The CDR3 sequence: CASSFYSGSTGELFF. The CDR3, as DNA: TGTGCCAGCAGCTTCTATAGCGGGAGTACCGGGGAGCTGTTTTTT.

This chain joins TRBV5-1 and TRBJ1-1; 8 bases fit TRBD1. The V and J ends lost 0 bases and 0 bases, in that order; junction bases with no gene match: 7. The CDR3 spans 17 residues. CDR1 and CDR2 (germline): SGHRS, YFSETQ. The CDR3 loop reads CASSLGQGFPMNTEAFF. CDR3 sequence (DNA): TGCGCCAGCAGCTTGGGACAGGGGTTTCCTATGAACACTGAAGCTTTCTTT.

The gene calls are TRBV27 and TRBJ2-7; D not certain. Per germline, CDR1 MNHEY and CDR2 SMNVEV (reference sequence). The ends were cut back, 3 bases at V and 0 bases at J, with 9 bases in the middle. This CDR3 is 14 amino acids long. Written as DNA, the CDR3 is TGTGCCAGCAGTTTGCACAGAACCTCCTACGAGCAGTACTTC. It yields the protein CASSLHRTSYEQYF.

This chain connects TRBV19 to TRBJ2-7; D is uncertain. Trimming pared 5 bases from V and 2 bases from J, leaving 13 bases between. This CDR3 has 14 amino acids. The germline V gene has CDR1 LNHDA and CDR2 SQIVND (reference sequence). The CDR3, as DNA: TGTGCCAGTAGTCCCCCGGCAGGCCCCTACGAGCAGTACTTC. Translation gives CASSPPAGPYEQYF.

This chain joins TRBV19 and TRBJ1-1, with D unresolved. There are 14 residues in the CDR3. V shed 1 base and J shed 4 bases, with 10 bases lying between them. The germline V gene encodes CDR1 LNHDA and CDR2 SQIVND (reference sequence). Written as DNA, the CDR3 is TGTGCCAGTAGTATAGCGGGAACGGGCACTGAAGCTTTCTTT. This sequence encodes CASSIAGTGTEAFF.

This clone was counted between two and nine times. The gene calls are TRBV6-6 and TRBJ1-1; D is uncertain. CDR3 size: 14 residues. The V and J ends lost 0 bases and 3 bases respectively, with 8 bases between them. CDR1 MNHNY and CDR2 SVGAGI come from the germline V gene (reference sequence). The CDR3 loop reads CASSYSARYTEAFF. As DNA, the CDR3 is TGTGCCAGCAGTTACTCCGCCAGATACACTGAAGCTTTCTTT.

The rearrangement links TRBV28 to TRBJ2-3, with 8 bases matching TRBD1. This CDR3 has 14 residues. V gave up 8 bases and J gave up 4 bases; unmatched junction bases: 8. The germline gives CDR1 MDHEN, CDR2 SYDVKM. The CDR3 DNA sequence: TGTGCCAGCGGAGGACAGGGCACCCCAGATACGCAGTATTTT. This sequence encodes CASGGQGTPDTQYF.

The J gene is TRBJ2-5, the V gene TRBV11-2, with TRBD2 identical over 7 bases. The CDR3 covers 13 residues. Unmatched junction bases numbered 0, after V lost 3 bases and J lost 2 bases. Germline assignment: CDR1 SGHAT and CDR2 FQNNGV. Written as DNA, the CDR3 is TGTGCCAGCAGCTTTAGCGGGCAAGAGACCCAGTACTTC. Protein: CASSFSGQETQYF.

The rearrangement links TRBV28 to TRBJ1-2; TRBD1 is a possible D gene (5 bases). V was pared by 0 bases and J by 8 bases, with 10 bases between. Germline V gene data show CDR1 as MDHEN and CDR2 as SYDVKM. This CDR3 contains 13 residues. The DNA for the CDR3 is TGTGCCAGCAGTTTATGGGGGGGGACGGGCTACACCTTC. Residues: CASSLWGGTGYTF.